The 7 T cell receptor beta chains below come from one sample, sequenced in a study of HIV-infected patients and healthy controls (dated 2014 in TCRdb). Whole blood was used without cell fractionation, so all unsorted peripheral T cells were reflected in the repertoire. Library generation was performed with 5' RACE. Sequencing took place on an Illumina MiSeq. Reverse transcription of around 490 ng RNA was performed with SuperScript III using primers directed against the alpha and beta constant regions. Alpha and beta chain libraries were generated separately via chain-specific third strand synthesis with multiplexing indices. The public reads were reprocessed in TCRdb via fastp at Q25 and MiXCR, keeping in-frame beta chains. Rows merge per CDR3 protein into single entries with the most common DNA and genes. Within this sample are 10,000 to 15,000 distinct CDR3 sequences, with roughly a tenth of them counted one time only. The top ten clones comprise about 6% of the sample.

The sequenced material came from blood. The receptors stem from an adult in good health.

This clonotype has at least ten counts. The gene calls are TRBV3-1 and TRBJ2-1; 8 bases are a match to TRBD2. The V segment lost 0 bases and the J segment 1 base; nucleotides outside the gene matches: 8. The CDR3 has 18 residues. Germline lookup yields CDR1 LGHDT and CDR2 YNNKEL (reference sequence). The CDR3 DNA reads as TGTGCCAGCAGCCAAGACGGAAGGTCTAGCGGGTCCTACAATGAGCAGTTCTTC. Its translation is CASSQDGRSSGSYNEQFF.

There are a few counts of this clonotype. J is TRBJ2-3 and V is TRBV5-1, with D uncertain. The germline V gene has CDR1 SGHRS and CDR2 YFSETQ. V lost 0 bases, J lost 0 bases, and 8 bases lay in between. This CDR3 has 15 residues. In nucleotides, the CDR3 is TGCGCCAGCAGCTTGGGGGTCCAGAGCACAGATACGCAGTATTTT. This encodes CASSLGVQSTDTQYF. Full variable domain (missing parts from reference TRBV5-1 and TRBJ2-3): KAGVTQTPRYLIKTRGQQVTLSCSPISGHRSVSWYQQTPGQGLQFLFEYFSETQRNKGNFPGRFSGRQFSNSRSEMNVSTLELGDSALYLCASSLGVQSTDTQYFGPGTRLTVL.

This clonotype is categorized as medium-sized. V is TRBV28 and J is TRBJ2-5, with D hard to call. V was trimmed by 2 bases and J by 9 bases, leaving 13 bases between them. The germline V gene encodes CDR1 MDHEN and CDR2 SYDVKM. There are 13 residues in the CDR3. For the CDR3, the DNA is TGTGCCAGCAGTTTAGACACCACGAGTCCCCAGTACTTC. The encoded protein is CASSLDTTSPQYF.

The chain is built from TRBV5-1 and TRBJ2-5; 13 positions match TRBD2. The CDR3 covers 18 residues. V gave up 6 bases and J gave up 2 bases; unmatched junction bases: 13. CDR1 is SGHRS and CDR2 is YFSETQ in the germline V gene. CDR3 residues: CASTRLGLAGSGQETQYF. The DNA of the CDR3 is TGCGCCAGCACCCGGTTGGGACTAGCGGGATCGGGGCAAGAGACCCAGTACTTC.

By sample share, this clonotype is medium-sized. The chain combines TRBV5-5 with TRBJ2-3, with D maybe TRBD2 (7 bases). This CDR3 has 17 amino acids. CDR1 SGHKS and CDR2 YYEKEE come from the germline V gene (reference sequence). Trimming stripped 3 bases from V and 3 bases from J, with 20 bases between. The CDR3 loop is CASSSLGGGGRTDTQYF. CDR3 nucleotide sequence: TGTGCCAGCAGCTCCCTGGGCGGGGGCGGGAGAACAGATACGCAGTATTTT.

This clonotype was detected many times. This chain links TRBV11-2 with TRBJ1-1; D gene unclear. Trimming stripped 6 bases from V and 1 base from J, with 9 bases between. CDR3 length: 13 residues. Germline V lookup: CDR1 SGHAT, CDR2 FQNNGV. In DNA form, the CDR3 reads TGTGCCAGCAGTTTTCCAGGGAACACTGAAGCTTTCTTT. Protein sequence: CASSFPGNTEAFF.

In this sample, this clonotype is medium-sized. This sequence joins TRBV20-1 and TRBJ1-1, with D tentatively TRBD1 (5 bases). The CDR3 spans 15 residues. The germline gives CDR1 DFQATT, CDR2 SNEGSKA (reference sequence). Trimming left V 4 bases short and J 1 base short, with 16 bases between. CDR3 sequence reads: CSANTLDTPNTEAFF. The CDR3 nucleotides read TGCAGTGCTAATACCCTGGACACTCCGAACACTGAAGCTTTCTTT.